This TCR beta chain was identified during a study of identical twins. General observations from the study: Insertions were fewer in abundant cord blood beta clonotypes, whereas memory repertoires showed none of this pattern.

TCRdb used MiXCR to reprocess the 5' RACE reads, holding one entry per CDR3 protein. The repertoire holds around 670,000 distinct CDR3 sequences, with around 6.1% as singletons. This clonotype was detected many times. The antigen remains unidentified. The sequence was collected from a man aged 18 to 35 in good health. The sequencing input was naive T cells sorted from blood.

CDR3 sequence: CSALRPKPSYNEQFF. The CDR3 DNA reads as TGCAGCGCCCTGCGACCAAAACCCTCGTACAATGAGCAGTTCTTC. The chain uses TRBV29-1 and TRBJ2-1; D remains ambiguous. Germline values: CDR1 SQVTM, CDR2 ANQGSEA. The V and J ends lost 7 bases and 4 bases respectively, with 20 bases between them. The CDR3 contains 15 residues.